One and the same sample provided the 32 T cell receptor beta chains below, sequenced in a study of cytomegalovirus exposure and HLA in healthy donors. The primer mix had 60 Vbeta and 13 Jbeta primers. Produced via immunoSEQ multiplex PCR; TCRdb's table is partial and in-frame only. The table records about 130,000 clones, over 60% of them present only once. Input material: PBMCs. These TCRs come from a human donor in good health.

The chain combines TRBV7-6 with TRBJ2-1; D is ambiguous. V shed 5 bases and J shed 8 bases, with 13 bases lying between them. Germline-derived CDR1 and CDR2 are SGHVS and FNYEAQ. CDR3 size: 13 residues. The CDR3 sequence is CASSPGSGYEQFF. The CDR3 region has the DNA TGTGCCAGCAGCCCCGGATCCGGGTATGAGCAGTTCTTC. Full variable domain (rest looked up from reference TRBV7-6 and TRBJ2-1): GAGVSQSPRYKVTKRGQDVALRCDPISGHVSLYWYRQALGQGPEFLTYFNYEAQQDKSGLPNDRFSAERPEGSISTLTIQRTEQRDSAMYRCASSPGSGYEQFFGPGTRLTVL.

V is TRBV6-4 and J is TRBJ2-1; TRBD1 matches at 10 bases. The germline gives CDR1 MRHNA, CDR2 SNTAGT. V dropped 6 bases and J dropped 6; count of bases not matched to a gene: 5. The CDR3 covers 14 residues. CDR3 bases: TGTGCCAGCAGCGACCGGGACAGGGGCAATGAGCAGTTCTTC. It specifies CASSDRDRGNEQFF.

Note on this clone: This same CDR3 is encoded by further DNA sequences in the sample. V gene TRBV7-2 combines with J gene TRBJ1-3; a possible D gene is TRBD1 (5 bases). Germline loops: CDR1 SGHTA, CDR2 FQGNSA. Trimming took off 5 bases at V and 0 bases at J, with 11 bases between the two ends. The CDR3 runs 15 residues. The CDR3 loop is CASSPGQDSGNTIYF. The DNA of the CDR3 is TGTGCCAGCAGCCCCGGACAAGACTCTGGAAACACCATATATTTT.

The CDR3 loop reads CASSEFGGTGTKTQYF. As DNA, the CDR3 is TGTGCCAGCAGTGAATTTGGGGGGACAGGGACAAAGACCCAGTACTTC. The rearrangement joins TRBV25-1 to TRBJ2-5; 9 bases align to TRBD1. The V gene end was trimmed by 1 base and the J gene end by 6 bases; junction bases not matched to a gene: 9. The length of the CDR3 is 16 residues. Per germline, CDR1 MGHDK and CDR2 SYGVNS. The full variable domain, with the rest looked up from reference TRBV25-1 and TRBJ2-5, is EADIYQTPRYLVIGTGKKITLECSQTMGHDKMYWYQQDPGMELHLIHYSYGVNSTEKGDLSSESTVSRIRTEHFPLTLESARPSHTSQYLCASSEFGGTGTKTQYFGPGTRLLVL.

This clone turned up a few times. This chain uses TRBV27 with TRBJ2-2; D not certain. The CDR3 length is 13 residues. Per germline, CDR1 MNHEY and CDR2 SMNVEV (reference sequence). With 4 bases removed from V and 5 bases from J, the gap between germline ends came to 8 bases. The DNA of the CDR3 is TGTGCCAGCAGTTGGTCGGTAACCGGGGAGCTGTTTTTT. Translation gives CASSWSVTGELFF.

The gene calls are TRBV19 and TRBJ1-2, with D hard to call. The CDR3 loop spans 15 amino acids. Trimming left V 5 bases short and J 2 bases short, with 15 bases between. In germline, CDR1 is LNHDA, CDR2 SQIVND (reference sequence). The CDR3 spells CASSPPGGLNYGYTF. CDR3 DNA sequence: TGTGCCAGTAGTCCCCCGGGAGGCCTGAACTATGGCTACACCTTC.

This clone showed up just a few times. The CDR3 DNA reads TGTGCCAGCAGCCTAGGCGGGGCCCCGCAAGAGACCCAGTACTTC. Translated, it gives CASSLGGAPQETQYF. V is TRBV7-2 and J is TRBJ2-5, with D perhaps matching TRBD2 (6 bases). The CDR3 is made up of 15 amino acids. Germline CDR1 reads SGHTA; CDR2 reads FQGNSA. The ends were cut back, 5 bases at V and 2 bases at J, with 15 bases in the middle.

The chain carries TRBV6-1 and TRBJ1-2; D might be TRBD1 (6 bases). Germline V lookup: CDR1 MNHNS, CDR2 SASEGT. Trimming left V 2 bases short and J 8 bases short, with 12 bases between. The CDR3 length is 13 residues. As DNA, the CDR3 is TGTGCCAGCAGTGAAACCCGGGACAAAGGCTACACCTTC. It yields the protein CASSETRDKGYTF.

This rearrangement joins TRBV28 to TRBJ1-2, with D unresolved. Trimming cost V 6 bases and J 7 bases, with 18 bases left between them. Germline V lookup: CDR1 MDHEN, CDR2 SYDVKM. This CDR3 has 14 amino acids. The CDR3 region is CASSVPVGISGYTF. In DNA, the CDR3 is TGTGCCAGCAGCGTCCCCGTCGGGATTAGTGGCTACACCTTC.

V usage is TRBV2 and J usage is TRBJ2-5; a possible D gene is TRBD2 (7 bases). V was pared by 8 bases and J by 9 bases, with 22 bases between. The CDR3 spans 14 residues. Germline-derived CDR1 and CDR2 are SNHLY and FYNNEI. As DNA, the CDR3 is TGTGCCAGCGGGGGGGCCCGAGCACTGGAGGCCCAGTACTTC. It encodes CASGGARALEAQYF.

This clone was detected only a few times. The chain is built from TRBV30 and TRBJ1-5; D unclear. Germline V gene data show CDR1 as GTSNPN and CDR2 as SVGIG (reference sequence). The CDR3 consists of 13 residues. The V end was cut by 2 bases, the J end by 4 bases, with 9 bases between. The CDR3 nucleotides read TGTGCCTGGAGTCCTCGGGAAAATCAGCCCCAGCATTTT. Its protein product is CAWSPRENQPQHF.

The chain couples TRBV30 to TRBJ1-6; a weak D match, TRBD1 (6 bases). This CDR3 has 18 amino acids. V lost 3 bases and J 0 bases, leaving 18 bases between the germline ends. Looked up from germline, CDR1 is GTSNPN and CDR2 is SVGIG (reference sequence). In DNA, the CDR3 is TGTGCCTGGAGCGGGGGGCTTGGTTTGAGCTCCTATAATTCACCCCTCCACTTT. Translation: CAWSGGLGLSSYNSPLHF.

The V and J genes are TRBV12-2 and TRBJ2-7; the D call in the table, TRBD1, was not verified against the DNA. TRBV12-2 corresponds to a pseudogene. This CDR3 region has 15 residues. This CDR3 reads CASRLRDRPLNEQYF. CDR3 nucleotides: TGTGCAAGTCGCCTCCGGGACAGGCCTCTTAACGAGCAGTACTTC.

The chain recombines TRBV19 with TRBJ1-6; 8 nucleotides agree with TRBD1. The CDR3 loop spans 17 amino acids. The germline CDR1 and CDR2 sequences are LNHDA and SQIVND (reference sequence). V was clipped by 1 base and J by 6 bases; unmatched bases: 8. The CDR3 loop reads CASSIAGQGTRNSPLHF. In nucleotides, the CDR3 is TGTGCCAGTAGTATAGCCGGACAGGGTACCCGTAATTCACCCCTCCACTTT.

CDR3 sequence: CASSTRPGDEAFF. CDR3 DNA sequence: TGTGCCAGCAGCACACGACCGGGTGATGAAGCTTTCTTT. The chain joins TRBV13 to TRBJ1-1; D is ambiguous. V lost 5 bases and J lost 7, with 14 bases in between. Germline V CDR1 and CDR2: PRHDT, FYEKMQ (reference sequence). CDR3 length: 13 residues.

This clone appeared a few times. V gene TRBV19 combines with J gene TRBJ1-5; D remains ambiguous. V lost 1 base and J 0 bases, leaving 10 bases between the germline ends. Germline CDR1 LNHDA, CDR2 SQIVND (reference sequence). The CDR3 is 16 residues long. The CDR3 protein is CASSIVSGYSNQPQHF. The CDR3 DNA follows: TGTGCCAGTAGTATAGTTTCGGGGTATAGCAATCAGCCCCAGCATTTT.

The chain recombines TRBV9 with TRBJ2-7; 9 bases line up with TRBD1. Germline values: CDR1 SGDLS, CDR2 YYNGEE. Trimming at V came to 3 bases and at J to 6 bases, leaving 7 bases not matched to a gene. The CDR3 totals 14 residues. The CDR3 DNA follows: TGTGCCAGCAGCGCCCGGACAGGGGACCCCGAGCAGTACTTC. This sequence encodes CASSARTGDPEQYF.

The chain employs TRBV7-8 and TRBJ1-1; TRBD1 is a possible D gene (6 bases). The CDR3 loop spans 17 amino acids. In germline, CDR1 is SGHVS, CDR2 FQNEAQ. Trimming removed 5 bases at V and 3 bases at J, with 22 bases between. The CDR3 spells CASSPLGRGARDTEAFF. The CDR3 DNA is TGTGCCAGCAGCCCCCTAGGGAGGGGGGCGAGGGACACTGAAGCTTTCTTT.

This CDR3 is CASSQSGTGNYGYTF. The CDR3 DNA sequence: TGTGCCAGCAGCCAGTCCGGGACAGGGAACTATGGCTACACCTTC. The chain uses TRBV7-9 and TRBJ1-2; TRBD1 aligns across 9 bases. This CDR3 spans 15 amino acids. V was clipped by 5 bases and J by 2 bases; unmatched bases: 6. The germline V gene has CDR1 SEHNR and CDR2 FQNEAQ (reference sequence).

This clone was found once. The chain has TRBV6-6 and TRBJ1-6; 7 bases map to TRBD1. J was trimmed by 10 bases and V by 6 bases; bases with no gene match: 15. There are 16 residues in the CDR3. Germline V gene sequence: CDR1 MNHNY, CDR2 SVGAGI (reference sequence). The CDR3 nucleotides read TGTGCCAGCAGACGCCCCCCGACAGGGAAAGGCTCACCCCTCCACTTT. The encoded protein is CASRRPPTGKGSPLHF.

The chain has TRBV18 and TRBJ1-3; no clear D. In germline, CDR1 is KGHSH, CDR2 LQKENI. CDR3 length equals 16 residues. V was pared by 6 bases and J by 2 bases, with 17 bases between. The CDR3 protein is CASSLETLATGNTIYF. The CDR3 region has the DNA TGTGCCAGCTCCCTAGAAACTCTCGCTACTGGAAACACCATATATTTT.

This clone was counted only a few times. The rearrangement joins TRBV6-6 to TRBJ1-3; D is perhaps TRBD1 (5 bases). CDR3 length equals 14 residues. Germline V gene lookup returns CDR1 MNHNY and CDR2 SVGAGI (reference sequence). V was clipped by 4 bases and J by 4 bases, with 11 bases between them. CDR3 DNA sequence: TGTGCCAGCAGTTCCTCAGGGAGAGGAAACACCATATATTTT. As protein: CASSSSGRGNTIYF.

The chain couples TRBV5-8 to TRBJ1-1; D possibly corresponds to TRBD1 (6 bases). The CDR3 totals 15 residues. Trimming pared 5 bases from V and 4 bases from J, leaving 18 bases between. Germline V gene sequence: CDR1 SGHTS, CDR2 YDEGEE. CDR3 DNA sequence: TGTGCCAGCAGGGCCCGCGGGGGCTCTCTCACTGAAGCTTTCTTT. Amino acid sequence: CASRARGGSLTEAFF.

Comment on this clone: A junction end diverges from the germline sequence, so it may reflect a read error. V gene TRBV7-9 combines with J gene TRBJ2-7; D perhaps matches TRBD2 (6 bases). Germline-derived CDR1 and CDR2 are SEHNR and FQNEAQ (reference sequence). The CDR3 length is 15 residues. Here the CDR3 reads CSSSLDLAWGGELRF. For the CDR3, the DNA is TGTTCCAGCAGCTTAGATCTAGCTTGGGGAGGCGAACTGCGCTTC.

This clone appeared a few times. The rearrangement links TRBV4-2 to TRBJ2-1, with 13 bases matching TRBD2. Germline CDR1 reads LGHNA; CDR2 reads YNFKEQ. The CDR3 sequence is 18 residues long. With 0 bases clipped from V and 9 bases from J, the junction kept 11 bases outside the gene matches. This chain's CDR3 is CASSQDRTSGGGLGEQFF. The CDR3 DNA reads as TGTGCCAGCAGCCAAGATAGGACTAGCGGGGGAGGGTTAGGTGAGCAGTTCTTC.

The chain uses TRBV5-1 and TRBJ1-3, with 8 bases matching TRBD1. Germline trimming cut 4 bases from V and 2 bases from J; bases unmatched to any gene: 11. Germline V gene sequence: CDR1 SGHRS, CDR2 YFSETQ. This CDR3 is 17 amino acids long. The CDR3 is CASSILTGAFTGNTIYF. The CDR3 region has the DNA TGCGCCAGCAGCATATTGACAGGGGCTTTTACTGGAAACACCATATATTTT. Combining the CDR3 with reference TRBV5-1 and TRBJ1-3 gives the whole variable domain KAGVTQTPRYLIKTRGQQVTLSCSPISGHRSVSWYQQTPGQGLQFLFEYFSETQRNKGNFPGRFSGRQFSNSRSEMNVSTLELGDSALYLCASSILTGAFTGNTIYFGEGSWLTVV.

The CDR3 loop reads CASSNRGARYSGNTIYF. The CDR3 DNA sequence: TGTGCCAGTAGTAATCGGGGGGCGCGCTATTCTGGAAACACCATATATTTT. The chain uses TRBV19 and TRBJ1-3, with D perhaps matching TRBD1 (6 bases). Per germline, CDR1 LNHDA and CDR2 SQIVND (reference sequence). V lost 4 bases and J 1 base, leaving 17 bases between the germline ends. This CDR3 has 17 residues.

The chain couples TRBV5-6 to TRBJ2-3; D is perhaps TRBD1 (5 bases). V lost 0 bases, J lost 2 bases, and 7 bases lay in between. The length of the CDR3 is 14 residues. The germline CDR1 and CDR2 sequences are SGHDT and YYEEEE. The CDR3, as DNA: TGTGCCAGCAGCTTGGAGGGGCCCACAGATACGCAGTATTTT. Its translation is CASSLEGPTDTQYF.

The chain uses TRBV11-3 and TRBJ2-5; D perhaps matches TRBD1 (5 bases). CDR1 SGHNT and CDR2 YENEEA come from the germline V gene. V was cut by 5 bases and J by 1 base, with 14 bases left in between. The CDR3 sequence is 15 residues long. The CDR3, as DNA: TGTGCCAGCAGCCTTGGCAGGGATCCCCAAGAGACCCAGTACTTC. Its translation: CASSLGRDPQETQYF.

The chain is built from TRBV7-3 and TRBJ2-1, with TRBD2 identical over 8 bases. Germline-derived CDR1 and CDR2 are SGHTA and FQGTGA. J lost 3 bases, V lost 5 bases, and 6 bases had no gene match. The CDR3 runs 15 residues. The CDR3 spells CASSPGGEDYNEQFF. The CDR3 nucleotides read TGTGCCAGCAGCCCCGGGGGGGAAGACTACAATGAGCAGTTCTTC.

This chain uses TRBV11-2 with TRBJ1-3, with D maybe TRBD1 (5 bases). The length of the CDR3 is 13 residues. Trimming stripped 4 bases from V and 12 bases from J, with 16 bases between. Germline assignment: CDR1 SGHAT and CDR2 FQNNGV. CDR3 DNA sequence: TGTGCCAGCAGCTCCGTGGCCCCGGGGGGCATATATTTT. This encodes CASSSVAPGGIYF. The complete variable domain, with remaining parts taken from reference TRBV11-2 and TRBJ1-3, reads EAGVAQSPRYKIIEKRQSVAFWCNPISGHATLYWYQQILGQGPKLLIQFQNNGVVDDSQLPKDRFSAERLKGVDSTLKIQPAKLEDSAVYLCASSSVAPGGIYFGEGSWLTVV.

This clone was seen a handful of times. The chain is built from TRBV19 and TRBJ1-5; 8 nucleotides align to TRBD1. Unmatched junction bases numbered 12, after V lost 5 bases and J lost 0 bases. CDR3 length: 18 amino acids. CDR1 LNHDA and CDR2 SQIVND come from the germline V gene (reference sequence). Written as DNA, the CDR3 is TGTGCCAGTAGTCAGATTACAGGGGGACGGCGTAGCAATCAGCCCCAGCATTTT. It yields the protein CASSQITGGRRSNQPQHF. The full variable domain, with the rest looked up from reference TRBV19 and TRBJ1-5, is DGGITQSPKYLFRKEGQNVTLSCEQNLNHDAMYWYRQDPGQGLRLIYYSQIVNDFQKGDIAEGYSVSREKKESFPLTVTSAQKNPTAFYLCASSQITGGRRSNQPQHFGDGTRLSIL.